Listed here are 27 T cell receptor beta chains from one sample, sequenced in a study of blood T cells in healthy people across ages. Through a sample-barcoded 5' primer and a J-beta primer mix, a second PCR was run for about 7 to 12 cycles. A single record per CDR3 protein comes from TCRdb applying MiXCR to the 5' RACE reads. The sample contains 700,000 or so distinct CDR3 sequences, about 43% of which appear only once. Sequencing was carried out using blood. These receptors came from an elderly man in good health.

V is TRBV20-1 and J is TRBJ2-3; D unresolved. This CDR3 is built from 15 residues. The germline CDR1 and CDR2 sequences are DFQATT and SNEGSKA (reference sequence). Trimming took off 5 bases at V and 4 bases at J, with 19 bases between the two ends. The CDR3 DNA reads as TGCAGTGCTCTAAGGCGCGGTAGAGGCGCAGATACGCAGTATTTT. Translated, it gives CSALRRGRGADTQYF.

Only one count was recorded for this clonotype. The CDR3 nucleotides are TGTGCCAGCAGCCCACCCTCGGGCAGAAACTACGAGCAGTACTTC. The encoded protein is CASSPPSGRNYEQYF. J is TRBJ2-7 and V is TRBV7-2; D remains unclear. Germline V lookup: CDR1 SGHTA, CDR2 FQGNSA. CDR3 length equals 15 residues. V gave up 5 bases and J gave up 3 bases, with 17 bases separating them.

V usage is TRBV12-3 or TRBV12-4 and J usage is TRBJ1-1, with D unclear. Between the trimmed V and J ends, which lost 2 bases and 1 base, there was a span of 11 bases. The CDR3 has 15 amino acids. The CDR3 reads CASSLNVGGNTEAFF. The DNA of the CDR3 is TGTGCCAGCAGTTTAAATGTGGGTGGGAACACTGAAGCTTTCTTT.

The V and J genes are TRBV20-1 and TRBJ2-7; TRBD1 is a possible D gene (5 bases). CDR1 is DFQATT and CDR2 is SNEGSKA in the germline V gene (reference sequence). The CDR3 runs 14 residues. The CDR3 loop reads CSPKFPGQTYEQYF. CDR3 nucleotide sequence: TGCAGCCCTAAGTTCCCCGGACAAACCTACGAGCAGTACTTC.

The sample holds a few counts of this clonotype. This chain links TRBV9 with TRBJ2-7; 7 positions agree with TRBD1. V was clipped by 3 bases and J by 1 base; unmatched bases: 10. The CDR3 sequence is 16 residues long. From germline, CDR1 is SGDLS and CDR2 YYNGEE. CDR3 nucleotide sequence: TGTGCCAGCAGCGAGTCAGCCGGGACAGTTTCCTACGAGCAGTACTTC. Translating gives CASSESAGTVSYEQYF.

The J gene is TRBJ2-4, the V gene TRBV5-1; tentative D call: TRBD2 (5 bases). The V gene lost 2 bases and the J gene lost 0 bases, with 12 bases spanning the gap. The CDR3 is 16 amino acids. Germline values: CDR1 SGHRS, CDR2 YFSETQ. The CDR3 protein is CASSFRGAVAKNIQYF. The CDR3 coding sequence is TGCGCCAGCAGCTTCCGGGGAGCGGTAGCCAAAAACATTCAGTACTTC.

This clonotype was seen a handful of times. The chain recombines TRBV14 with TRBJ2-3; TRBD2 might be the D (6 bases). The germline V gene encodes CDR1 SGHDN and CDR2 FVKESK. This CDR3 is built from 18 residues. Trimming cost V 1 base and J 3 bases, with 20 bases left between them. DNA of the CDR3: TGTGCCAGCAGCCAAGTAGGCTCTCTAGCGAGCGGGACAGATACGCAGTATTTT. Protein sequence: CASSQVGSLASGTDTQYF. The complete variable domain, with remaining parts taken from reference TRBV14 and TRBJ2-3, reads EAGVTQFPSHSVIEKGQTVTLRCDPISGHDNLYWYRRVMGKEIKFLLHFVKESKQDESGMPNNRFLAERTGGTYSTLKVQPAELEDSGVYFCASSQVGSLASGTDTQYFGPGTRLTVL.

This clonotype was counted between two and nine times. This chain uses TRBV20-1 with TRBJ2-7, with 8 bases that match TRBD1. The CDR3 sequence is 16 residues long. The ends lost 0 bases at V and 6 bases at J; junction bases unmatched: 13. Germline-derived CDR1 and CDR2 are DFQATT and SNEGSKA (reference sequence). The chain's CDR3 is CSARDPGRQGTTEQYF. The CDR3 DNA sequence: TGCAGTGCTAGAGACCCGGGCCGACAGGGGACGACCGAGCAGTACTTC.

This clonotype was seen a few times. This chain connects TRBV15 to TRBJ2-1; D remains unclear. This CDR3 contains 13 residues. Trimming shortened V by 2 bases and J by 5 bases, and 7 bases separated the two germline ends. The germline CDR1 and CDR2 sequences are LNHNV and YYDKDF (reference sequence). CDR3 nucleotides: TGTGCCACCAGCAGACGAGTAAACAATGAGCAGTTCTTC. Encoded protein: CATSRRVNNEQFF.

The chain uses TRBV3-1 and TRBJ1-2; D remains ambiguous. The CDR3 runs 16 residues. Per germline, CDR1 LGHDT and CDR2 YNNKEL (reference sequence). Trimming removed 4 bases at V and 2 bases at J, with 17 bases between. DNA for the CDR3: TGTGCCAGCAGCCTCACATCGGGCCTAAGGAACTATGGCTACACCTTC. It translates to CASSLTSGLRNYGYTF.

V is TRBV4-1 and J is TRBJ2-1; the D is unclear. Per germline, CDR1 MGHRA and CDR2 YSYEKL. Trimming left V 4 bases short and J 4 bases short, with 11 bases between. The CDR3 extends over 14 amino acids. CDR3: CASSPRVNYNEQFF. The CDR3 DNA reads TGCGCCAGCAGCCCTCGGGTCAATTACAATGAGCAGTTCTTC.

There are many counts of this clonotype. The chain combines TRBV6-1 with TRBJ2-1; perhaps D is TRBD1 or TRBD2 (5 bases each). V lost 7 bases and J lost 11, with 36 bases in between. Per the germline V gene, CDR1 is MNHNS and CDR2 is SASEGT. The CDR3 contains 19 residues. CDR3 sequence: CASIPRALGPRTMRRKQFF. Written as DNA, the CDR3 is TGTGCCAGCATCCCTAGGGCTTTGGGACCCCGAACCATGAGAAGGAAGCAGTTCTTC.

CDR3: CAWSVLHKNIQYF. The CDR3 region has the DNA TGTGCCTGGAGTGTACTCCACAAAAACATTCAGTACTTC. J is TRBJ2-4 and V is TRBV30; no definite D call. Trimming cost V 0 bases and J 3 bases, with 6 bases left between them. Per the germline V gene, CDR1 is GTSNPN and CDR2 is SVGIG (reference sequence). This CDR3 contains 13 residues.

The CDR3 nucleotides read TGTGCCAGCAGCTCATCAATGGACCGGAGCATCAACAATGAGCAGTTCTTC. Translating it yields CASSSSMDRSINNEQFF. The chain is built from TRBV5-4 and TRBJ2-1, with no clear D. Per germline, CDR1 SGHNT and CDR2 YYREEE (reference sequence). V was pared by 3 bases and J by 5 bases, with 21 bases between. The CDR3 loop spans 17 amino acids.

Only a few counts were recorded for this clonotype. The V call is TRBV13, the J call TRBJ1-1; D is unclear. CDR3 length: 13 residues. The germline gives CDR1 PRHDT, CDR2 FYEKMQ (reference sequence). The V end lost 8 bases, the J end lost 1 base, and 11 bases lay between the germline ends. Written as DNA, the CDR3 is TGTGCCAGCGCCACTGGGAAGAACACTGAAGCTTTCTTT. As protein: CASATGKNTEAFF.

The rearrangement uses TRBV7-2 and TRBJ2-7; D possibly corresponds to TRBD2 (5 bases). The J call may be incorrect, as the DNA end agrees better with TRBJ2-5. The CDR3 spans 13 residues. Germline CDR1 is SGHTA and CDR2 is FQGNSA. CDR3 nucleotides: TGTGCCAGCAGCGGAGCGGTACGGGAGACCCAGTACTTC. Its translation is CASSGAVRETQYF.

This chain joins TRBV6-2 or TRBV6-3 and TRBJ2-6; 7 bases are a match to TRBD1. Germline CDR1 and CDR2: MNHEY and SVGEGT. V gave up 6 bases and J gave up 3 bases; unmatched junction bases: 5. The CDR3 is 15 amino acids. The CDR3 here is CASSRDRVGANVLTF. The CDR3 DNA reads TGTGCCAGCAGCCGAGACAGGGTTGGGGCCAACGTCCTGACTTTC.

This chain joins TRBV20-1 and TRBJ2-7, with 8 bases lining up with TRBD2. Germline V gene lookup returns CDR1 DFQATT and CDR2 SNEGSKA (reference sequence). The CDR3 runs 13 residues. The J segment lost 4 bases and the V segment lost 2 bases, leaving 4 bases of the junction unmatched. In nucleotides, the CDR3 is TGCAGTGCTAGAAGTCCTAGCGGGTACGAGCAGTACTTC. Translation gives CSARSPSGYEQYF.

As concerns this clonotype: Possible read error: a much larger clone is one base away. The chain recombines TRBV12-3 or TRBV12-4 with TRBJ2-1; 15 positions match TRBD2. CDR3 length: 17 amino acids. The V segment lost 5 bases and the J segment 13 bases; nucleotides outside the gene matches: 15. The CDR3 region is CASSLGTSGGWEETQFF. CDR3 DNA: TGTGCCAGCAGTCTGGGGACTAGCGGGGGGTGGGAAGAGACCCAGTTCTTC.

The rearrangement uses TRBV2 and TRBJ1-5; D unresolved. The V and J ends lost 4 bases and 0 bases respectively, with 10 bases between them. CDR3 length: 15 amino acids. Germline CDR1 and CDR2: SNHLY and FYNNEI. CDR3: CASSGQAYSNQPQHF. In DNA, the CDR3 is TGTGCCAGCAGTGGACAAGCTTATAGCAATCAGCCCCAGCATTTT.

The chain couples TRBV27 to TRBJ2-7, with 10 bases that match TRBD2. V was pared by 6 bases and J by 2 bases, with 16 bases of the junction left unmatched. CDR3 length: 18 amino acids. The V gene's germline CDR1 is MNHEY and CDR2 SMNVEV (reference sequence). This chain's CDR3 is CASRGLAESSPRPYEQYF. For the CDR3, the DNA is TGTGCCAGCAGAGGACTAGCGGAAAGCTCTCCTAGACCCTACGAGCAGTACTTC.

The V gene is TRBV28, the J gene TRBJ2-3, with 13 bases fitting TRBD2. This CDR3 spans 20 amino acids. Germline trimming cut 5 bases from V and 0 bases from J; bases unmatched to any gene: 14. Germline V lookup: CDR1 MDHEN, CDR2 SYDVKM. The CDR3 DNA follows: TGTGCCAGCAGTACCCAGGGACTAGCGGGACCAGGGGGAAGCACAGATACGCAGTATTTT. Its protein is CASSTQGLAGPGGSTDTQYF.

This clonotype was observed a single time. The rearrangement uses TRBV20-1 and TRBJ2-1, with 9 bases fitting TRBD2. Germline values: CDR1 DFQATT, CDR2 SNEGSKA (reference sequence). This CDR3 has 17 residues. J was trimmed by 1 base and V by 0 bases; bases with no gene match: 7. CDR3 DNA: TGCAGTGCTAGAGATGCTAGCGGGGTTGCATCCTACAATGAGCAGTTCTTC. Its protein is CSARDASGVASYNEQFF.

This chain joins TRBV4-3 and TRBJ2-1, with 8 bases fitting TRBD2. CDR1 and CDR2 from the germline V gene are LGHNA and YSLEER. The CDR3 runs to 14 residues. Trimming took 0 bases from V and 10 from J; bases not matched to a gene: 5. CDR3 nucleotide sequence: TGCGCCAGCAGCCAAGACCCGGGAGGGAGAGAGCAGTTCTTC. It specifies CASSQDPGGREQFF.

This clonotype appeared many times. The V and J genes are TRBV7-3 and TRBJ2-4, with 9 bases matching TRBD1. Germline V gene sequence: CDR1 SGHTA, CDR2 FQGTGA. The V segment lost 1 base and the J segment 1 base; nucleotides outside the gene matches: 2. The CDR3 loop spans 16 amino acids. The CDR3 DNA follows: TGTGCCAGCAGCTTAAGGGACAGGGCGGCCAAAAACATTCAGTACTTC. Its protein product is CASSLRDRAAKNIQYF.

The CDR3 DNA sequence: TGTGCCAGCATAATACTAGATACGCAGTATTTT. Protein sequence: CASIILDTQYF. V gene TRBV2 combines with J gene TRBJ2-3, with D uncertain. This CDR3 has 11 amino acids. Deletions cut 7 bases from V and 5 bases from J, with 7 bases between. The germline V gene encodes CDR1 SNHLY and CDR2 FYNNEI.

The rearrangement links TRBV19 to TRBJ2-1, with 7 bases aligning to TRBD2. CDR3 length: 15 residues. The ends lost 5 bases at V and 7 bases at J; junction bases unmatched: 11. CDR1 LNHDA and CDR2 SQIVND come from the germline V gene (reference sequence). The CDR3 nucleotides read TGTGCCAGTAGTGTTCGGGGGGATCGTCGTAATGAGCAGTTCTTC. Its translation is CASSVRGDRRNEQFF.